These 8 T cell receptor beta chains originate from one sample sequenced in a study of blood T cell repertoires in COVID-19. Generated by immunoSEQ multiplex PCR, the TCRdb table keeps only in-frame clones and is missing some. The table lists approximately 180,000 clones, 89% of them singletons, with under 3% in the top ten. Sequencing was done on a sample of PBMCs or T cells enriched from blood (not recorded which). Receptors originate from a middle-aged woman with acute COVID-19.

This clone was found a few times. J is TRBJ2-7 and V is TRBV5-4, with TRBD2 matching over 10 bases. CDR1 and CDR2 from the germline V gene are SGHNT and YYREEE (reference sequence). Trimming cost V 4 bases and J 1 base; bases outside gene matches: 5. The CDR3 is 15 residues long. CDR3 protein: CASSGPGLASYEQYF. The CDR3 DNA reads as TGTGCCAGCAGCGGTCCGGGACTAGCGTCCTACGAGCAGTACTTC.

This chain connects TRBV5-1 to TRBJ2-7; D is unresolved. This CDR3 has 11 amino acids. In germline, CDR1 is SGHRS, CDR2 YFSETQ. V shed 3 bases and J shed 4 bases, with 5 bases lying between them. The chain's CDR3 is CASSSEYEQYF. As DNA, the CDR3 is TGCGCCAGCAGCTCCGAGTACGAGCAGTACTTC.

The chain links TRBV19 to TRBJ1-1; TRBD1 matches at 7 bases. With V trimmed by 0 bases and J by 0 bases, 16 bases remained unmatched. This CDR3 contains 20 residues. The germline V gene has CDR1 LNHDA and CDR2 SQIVND (reference sequence). CDR3 sequence: CASSIDPIRAGTAMNTEAFF. In DNA form, the CDR3 reads TGTGCCAGTAGTATAGACCCGATTCGCGCGGGGACAGCCATGAACACTGAAGCTTTCTTT. The whole variable domain, filled in from reference TRBV19 and TRBJ1-1, reads DGGITQSPKYLFRKEGQNVTLSCEQNLNHDAMYWYRQDPGQGLRLIYYSQIVNDFQKGDIAEGYSVSREKKESFPLTVTSAQKNPTAFYLCASSIDPIRAGTAMNTEAFFGQGTRLTVV.

This clone occurred once. The chain joins TRBV3-1 (or the pseudogene TRBV3-2) to TRBJ2-1; 12 bases are a match to TRBD2. Per the germline V gene, CDR1 is LGHDT and CDR2 is YNNKEL (reference sequence). The CDR3 extends over 19 amino acids. V lost 0 bases to trimming and J lost 8 bases; unmatched junction nucleotides: 14. The CDR3 region is CASSQDWLAGGRRRDEQFF. The DNA for the CDR3 is TGTGCCAGCAGCCAAGATTGGCTAGCGGGGGGGAGGAGGAGAGATGAGCAGTTCTTC.

The rearrangement links TRBV7-2 to TRBJ2-5; a weak D match, TRBD1 (7 bases). The V end lost 6 bases, the J end lost 4 bases, and 12 bases lay between the germline ends. The CDR3 contains 13 residues. Germline values: CDR1 SGHTA, CDR2 FQGNSA. CDR3 bases: TGTGCCAGCAGTCAGGGGGGTCCAGAGACCCAGTACTTC. It encodes CASSQGGPETQYF.

The table lists this clone with a count of one. The rearrangement links TRBV7-8 to TRBJ1-6, with 12 bases matching TRBD1. The CDR3 is made up of 17 amino acids. The trim removed 2 bases at V and 10 bases at J, leaving 9 bases unmatched. CDR1 is SGHVS and CDR2 is FQNEAQ in the germline V gene. The DNA for the CDR3 is TGTGCCAGCAGCTTAAGGGGGACAGGGGGCAGAAGATCACCCCTCCACTTT. It specifies CASSLRGTGGRRSPLHF.

The chain joins TRBV19 to TRBJ1-4; D is unresolved. Germline CDR1 and CDR2: LNHDA and SQIVND (reference sequence). There are 15 residues in the CDR3. Deletions cut 3 bases from V and 7 bases from J, with 15 bases between. The CDR3 region is CASSIPEGLGEKLFF. CDR3 nucleotides: TGTGCCAGTAGTATCCCGGAGGGTCTTGGTGAAAAACTGTTTTTT.

The chain combines TRBV7-2 with TRBJ2-6; unclear D gene. V was cut by 10 bases and J by 8 bases, with 15 bases left in between. Germline V gene sequence: CDR1 SGHTA, CDR2 FQGNSA. The CDR3 contains 13 residues. The CDR3 DNA reads TGTGCCACCCCCAGCGCGTTCCCCAACGTCCTGACTTTC. The encoded protein is CATPSAFPNVLTF.